This TCR beta chain was observed in a study of CD8+CD57+ T cells in acquired aplastic anemia. For the study at large: An average of roughly 3 ug of DNA was obtained from sorted CD4+ and CD8+ cells.

Sequenced patients had shown CD8+CD57+ cell expansion by flow cytometry. Sampling of blood occurred while the patients had still received no therapy. Both TCR beta VDJ combination and CDR3 sequence profiling were carried out. Genomic DNA was the template for this profiling. TCRdb used MiXCR to reprocess the reads, holding one entry per CDR3 protein. The sample lists more than 150,000 distinct CDR3 sequences, roughly half seen once, with around 9.7% in the top ten. Germline V gene sequence: CDR1 DFQATT, CDR2 SNEGSKA (reference sequence). Trimming stripped 0 bases from V and 2 bases from J, with 20 bases between. The CDR3 is 17 residues long. Study results and caveats: No significant difference in CD8+ Simpson's diversity was found between patients and controls. Patients and controls had in common 25 to 30 CD8+ CDR3 sequences.

There are many counts of this clonotype. Its antigen is undetermined. Sequenced input: sorted CD4+, CD8+, or CD8+CD57+ T cells (not recorded which) from PBMCs. The source is a human donor with aplastic anemia. V gene TRBV20-1 combines with J gene TRBJ2-7; D possibly corresponds to TRBD2 (6 bases). CDR3 DNA sequence: TGCAGTGCTAGAGATGATGTTTCATGGGCGGGGCCCTACGAGCAGTACTTC. It yields the protein CSARDDVSWAGPYEQYF.